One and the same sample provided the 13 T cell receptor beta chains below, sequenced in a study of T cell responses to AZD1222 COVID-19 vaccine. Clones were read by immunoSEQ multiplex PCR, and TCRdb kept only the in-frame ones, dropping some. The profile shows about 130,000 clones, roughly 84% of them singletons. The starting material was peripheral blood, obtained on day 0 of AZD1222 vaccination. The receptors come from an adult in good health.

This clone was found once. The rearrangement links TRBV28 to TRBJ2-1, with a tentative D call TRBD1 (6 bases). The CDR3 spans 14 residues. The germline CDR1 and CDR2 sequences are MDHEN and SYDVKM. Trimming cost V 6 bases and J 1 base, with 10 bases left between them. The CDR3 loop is CASRKGESYNEQFF. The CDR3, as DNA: TGTGCCAGCAGGAAGGGGGAATCCTACAATGAGCAGTTCTTC.

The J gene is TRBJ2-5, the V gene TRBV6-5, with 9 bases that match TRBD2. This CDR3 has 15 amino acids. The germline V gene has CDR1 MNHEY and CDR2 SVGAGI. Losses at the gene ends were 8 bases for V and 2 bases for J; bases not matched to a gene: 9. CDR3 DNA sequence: TGTGCCAGCGCTATGCTAGCGGGAATTCAAGAGACCCAGTACTTC. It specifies CASAMLAGIQETQYF.

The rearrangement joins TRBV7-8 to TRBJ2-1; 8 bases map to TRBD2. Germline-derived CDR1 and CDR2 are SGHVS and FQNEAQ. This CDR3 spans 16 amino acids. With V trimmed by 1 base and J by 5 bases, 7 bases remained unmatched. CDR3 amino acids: CASSLVAGGIDNEQFF. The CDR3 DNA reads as TGTGCCAGCAGCTTAGTGGCGGGGGGAATCGACAATGAGCAGTTCTTC.

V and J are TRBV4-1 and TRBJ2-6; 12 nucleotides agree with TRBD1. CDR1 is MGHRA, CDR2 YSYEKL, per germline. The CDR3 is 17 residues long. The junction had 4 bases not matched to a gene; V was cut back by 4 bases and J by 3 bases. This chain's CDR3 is CASSLGQGAVGANVLTF. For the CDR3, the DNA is TGCGCCAGCAGCCTGGGACAGGGGGCGGTTGGGGCCAACGTCCTGACTTTC.

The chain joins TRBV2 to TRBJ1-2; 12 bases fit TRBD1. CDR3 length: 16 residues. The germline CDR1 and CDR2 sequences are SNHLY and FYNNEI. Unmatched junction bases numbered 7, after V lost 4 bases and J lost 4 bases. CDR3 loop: CASSVGQGALGYGYTF. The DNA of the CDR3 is TGTGCCAGCAGTGTGGGACAGGGGGCGCTCGGCTATGGCTACACCTTC. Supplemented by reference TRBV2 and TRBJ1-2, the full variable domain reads EPEVTQTPSHQVTQMGQEVILRCVPISNHLYFYWYRQILGQKVEFLVSFYNNEISEKSEIFDDQFSVERPDGSNFTLKIRSTKLEDSAMYFCASSVGQGALGYGYTFGSGTRLTVV.

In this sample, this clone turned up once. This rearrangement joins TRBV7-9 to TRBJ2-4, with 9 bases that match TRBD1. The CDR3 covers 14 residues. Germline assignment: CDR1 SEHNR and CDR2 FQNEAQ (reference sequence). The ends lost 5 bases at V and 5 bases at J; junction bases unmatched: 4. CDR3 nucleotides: TGTGCCAGCAGCCCCAGGGACAGGGAAAACATTCAGTACTTC. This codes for CASSPRDRENIQYF.

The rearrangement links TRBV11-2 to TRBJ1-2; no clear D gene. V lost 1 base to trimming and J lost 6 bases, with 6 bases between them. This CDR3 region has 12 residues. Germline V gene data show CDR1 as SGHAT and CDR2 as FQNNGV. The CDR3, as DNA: TGTGCCAGCAGCTTAGGCCGTGATGGCTACACCTTC. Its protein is CASSLGRDGYTF.

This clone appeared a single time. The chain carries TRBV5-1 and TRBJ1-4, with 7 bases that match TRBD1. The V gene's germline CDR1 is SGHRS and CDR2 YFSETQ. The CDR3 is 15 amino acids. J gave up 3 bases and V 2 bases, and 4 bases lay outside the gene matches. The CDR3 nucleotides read TGCGCCAGCAGCTTTACAGGGGATCCTAATGAAAAACTGTTTTTT. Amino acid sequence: CASSFTGDPNEKLFF.

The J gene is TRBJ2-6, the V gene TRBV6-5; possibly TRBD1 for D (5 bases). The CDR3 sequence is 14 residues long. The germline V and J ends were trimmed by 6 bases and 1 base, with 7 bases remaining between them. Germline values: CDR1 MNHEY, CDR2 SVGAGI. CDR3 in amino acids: CASSPGSGANVLTF. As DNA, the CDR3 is TGTGCCAGCAGCCCAGGGTCTGGGGCCAACGTCCTGACTTTC.

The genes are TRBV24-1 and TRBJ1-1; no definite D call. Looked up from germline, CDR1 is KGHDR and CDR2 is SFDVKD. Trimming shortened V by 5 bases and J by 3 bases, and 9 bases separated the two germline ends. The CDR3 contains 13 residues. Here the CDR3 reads CATSGAADTEAFF. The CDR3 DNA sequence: TGTGCCACCAGTGGGGCAGCGGACACTGAAGCTTTCTTT.

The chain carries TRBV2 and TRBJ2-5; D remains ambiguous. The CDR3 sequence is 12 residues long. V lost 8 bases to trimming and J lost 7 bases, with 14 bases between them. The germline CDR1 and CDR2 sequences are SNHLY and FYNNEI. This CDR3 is CASDESKATQYF. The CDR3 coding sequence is TGTGCCAGCGATGAGTCGAAGGCGACCCAGTACTTC.

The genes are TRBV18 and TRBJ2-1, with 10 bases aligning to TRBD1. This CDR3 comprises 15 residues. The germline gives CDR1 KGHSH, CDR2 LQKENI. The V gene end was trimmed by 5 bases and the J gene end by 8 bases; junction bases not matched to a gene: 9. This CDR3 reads CASSSTGGFDDEQFF. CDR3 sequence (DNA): TGTGCCAGCTCATCGACAGGGGGCTTTGATGATGAGCAGTTCTTC.

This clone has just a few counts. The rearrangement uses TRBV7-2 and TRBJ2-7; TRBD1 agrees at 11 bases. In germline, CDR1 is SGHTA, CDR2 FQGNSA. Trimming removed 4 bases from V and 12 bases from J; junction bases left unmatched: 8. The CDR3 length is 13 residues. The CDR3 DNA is TGTGCCAGCAGCTCCGGGACAGGGGGAAGGGTGTACTTC. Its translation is CASSSGTGGRVYF.